The rows below give T cell receptor beta chains drawn from one sample of a study of blood T cell repertoires in COVID-19. The assay was immunoSEQ multiplex PCR, and TCRdb's table has in-frame clones only and misses some. The sample lists some 360,000 clones, roughly 87% occurring once. Material for sequencing was peripheral blood. Receptors originate from a woman in her sixties or seventies with COVID-19, enrolled during active disease. Both conserved end residues are part of each CDR3. Each record gives: V gene, clone size, CDR3 protein. Expanded clones are given a class, and other clones once, few, many or no size at all.

V gene: TRBV2
clone size: NA
CDR3 protein: CASIVGQGAFSEAFF

V gene: TRBV5-1
clone size: once
CDR3 protein: CASSIDRVVYNEQFF

V gene: TRBV20-1
clone size: NA
CDR3 protein: CSGGVGTPLHF

V gene: TRBV2
clone size: NA
CDR3 protein: CASNLFGTAGFF

V gene: TRBV11-3
clone size: NA
CDR3 protein: CASSSDKSYNEQFF

V gene: TRBV5-4
clone size: NA
CDR3 protein: CASSPTGNEKLFF

V gene: TRBV24-1
clone size: NA
CDR3 protein: CATSESSGGADTQYF

V gene: TRBV27
clone size: once
CDR3 protein: CASSPVPDRGAYEQYF

V gene: TRBV2
clone size: NA
CDR3 protein: CASSDPPPRAQPQHF

V gene: TRBV19
clone size: NA
CDR3 protein: CASTDTPQRNTIYF

V gene: TRBV6-5
clone size: once
CDR3 protein: CASTSLDYQPQHF

V gene: TRBV6-5
clone size: once
CDR3 protein: CASSPDRGIRNTIYF

V gene: TRBV23-1
clone size: NA
CDR3 protein: CASSGAGQGDGGEQFF

V gene: TRBV25-1
clone size: NA
CDR3 protein: CASSDFQRGSRTGELFF

V gene: TRBV24-1
clone size: NA
CDR3 protein: CATSESGLAGPLDTQYF

V gene: TRBV18
clone size: NA
CDR3 protein: CASSVARDIYGYTF

V gene: TRBV11-2
clone size: NA
CDR3 protein: CASSHGGGEQFF

V gene: TRBV6-5
clone size: NA
CDR3 protein: CASSSTSSGANVLTF

V gene: TRBV30
clone size: NA
CDR3 protein: CAWTRGLGNQPQHF

V gene: TRBV10-3
clone size: NA
CDR3 protein: CAISEESGVTEAFF

V gene: TRBV6-5
clone size: NA
CDR3 protein: CASGRDSNSPLHF

V gene: TRBV11-1
clone size: NA
CDR3 protein: CASSPGSSQETQYF

V gene: TRBV7-8
clone size: NA
CDR3 protein: CASSLAGTGNQPQHF

V gene: TRBV30
clone size: NA
CDR3 protein: CAWRGGGYSPLHF

V gene: TRBV6-5
clone size: NA
CDR3 protein: CASREVGRDKIEAFF

V gene: TRBV2
clone size: once
CDR3 protein: CASSEALGTGVEKLFF

V gene: TRBV21-1
clone size: NA
CDR3 protein: CAIGQRRNQPQHF

V gene: TRBV4-1
clone size: NA
CDR3 protein: CASSSRTSNEQFF

V gene: TRBV24-1
clone size: NA
CDR3 protein: CATSDSKGPGTEAFF

V gene: TRBV11-2
clone size: NA
CDR3 protein: CASSPRGGDTYTNYGYTF

V gene: TRBV11-2
clone size: once
CDR3 protein: CASSLDAGLSYNEQFF

V gene: TRBV5-1
clone size: NA
CDR3 protein: CASSASSLYGYTF

V gene: TRBV6-5
clone size: NA
CDR3 protein: CASIQGGGGNTEAFF

V gene: TRBV7-9
clone size: NA
CDR3 protein: CASSFAGGTDTQYF

V gene: TRBV27
clone size: NA
CDR3 protein: CASRDYRVSPLHF

V gene: TRBV19
clone size: NA
CDR3 protein: CASSIGGGTEAFF

V gene: TRBV9
clone size: many
CDR3 protein: CASSVGALLNSPLHF

V gene: TRBV7-9
clone size: NA
CDR3 protein: CASSGDRGLPHDYGYTF

V gene: TRBV5-1
clone size: NA
CDR3 protein: CASSLGFGQGNQPQHF

V gene: TRBV24-1
clone size: NA
CDR3 protein: CATSDSWEETQYF

V gene: TRBV6-6
clone size: NA
CDR3 protein: CASILTGSPDTQYF

V gene: TRBV13
clone size: NA
CDR3 protein: CASSPGTEHGYTF

V gene: TRBV7-2
clone size: NA
CDR3 protein: CASSYTGTSGSYEQYF

V gene: TRBV18
clone size: NA
CDR3 protein: CASSWTENQPQHF

V gene: TRBV19
clone size: NA
CDR3 protein: CATSSLAGVPRDTQYF

V gene: TRBV11-3
clone size: NA
CDR3 protein: CASSASGGATEAFF

V gene: TRBV5-4
clone size: NA
CDR3 protein: CASFEGASNTGELFF

V gene: TRBV18
clone size: NA
CDR3 protein: CASSQTEGVFF

V gene: TRBV28
clone size: NA
CDR3 protein: CASSLHDRSSAEQYF

V gene: TRBV19
clone size: NA
CDR3 protein: CASSIGQVNEKLFF

V gene: TRBV3-1/TRBV3-2
clone size: NA
CDR3 protein: CASSPTGLNTEAFF

V gene: TRBV6-1
clone size: NA
CDR3 protein: CASSAERRRWENQPQHF

V gene: TRBV4-2
clone size: NA
CDR3 protein: CASSQVDSPGETQYF

V gene: TRBV28
clone size: NA
CDR3 protein: CASSFRGYTF

V gene: TRBV5-1
clone size: NA
CDR3 protein: CASSLNRGSGELFF

V gene: TRBV4-1
clone size: NA
CDR3 protein: CASSQRAGITEAFF

V gene: TRBV4-1
clone size: NA
CDR3 protein: CASRRQDELGGYTF

V gene: TRBV6-5
clone size: NA
CDR3 protein: CASKRQGKYGYTF

V gene: TRBV6-5
clone size: NA
CDR3 protein: CASNLSGITEAFF

V gene: TRBV5-1
clone size: NA
CDR3 protein: CASSRRGTVNEQYF